This is a list of T cell receptor beta chains from one sample in a study of T cell repertoires in cytomegalovirus infection. TCRdb re-derived calls from the reads in MiXCR, one entry per CDR3 protein. This table has 800,000 to 950,000 distinct CDR3 sequences, less than 35% appearing once. Their recognized antigens are unknown. Sequencing was performed on cultured CD8+ T cells from PBMCs, taken from culture after CMV antigen stimulation. The receptors come from a human donor in good health (CMV status not recorded). Some clones in this sample may be carry-over from other donors' samples. The conserved cysteine and the conserved F or W are not part of the CDR3 here. The order of the fields is J gene, D gene, V gene, CDR3 protein. A D gene is named only where the DNA matches it firmly.

TRBJ2-5 TRBD1 TRBV25-1 ASSSLDREETQY
TRBJ1-1 - TRBV7-9 ASSKDTEAF
TRBJ2-1 - TRBV12-3/TRBV12-4 ASSLIRDEQF
TRBJ2-2 - TRBV11-2 ASSLGRLTNTGELF
TRBJ1-2 - TRBV6-2/TRBV6-3 ASSYNPGAGFYGYT
TRBJ2-3 - TRBV4-1 ASSQDPTGVNTQY
TRBJ1-2 - TRBV7-9 ASSLGQYGYT
TRBJ1-2 - TRBV7-9 ASSSAETGAYGYT
TRBJ2-2 TRBD1 TRBV19 ASRASSGTARPGELF
TRBJ2-2 - TRBV7-9 ASSSFGRGPTGTGELF
TRBJ2-7 - TRBV6-5 ASSFAWGASSYEQY
TRBJ1-3 - TRBV7-9 ASSQPDGNTIY
TRBJ2-2 - TRBV4-1 ASSHGPNTGELF
TRBJ2-2 TRBD1 TRBV6-5 ASSYTPGTGGTGELF
TRBJ1-4 TRBD1 TRBV6-5 ASSLGQGVEKLF
TRBJ2-6 - TRBV12-3/TRBV12-4 ASSFSTGEISSGANVLT
TRBJ1-1 - TRBV9 ASSQARATDEAF
TRBJ2-5 - TRBV7-2 ASSSPPGVQETQY
TRBJ1-1 - TRBV4-2 ASSPRGTNLNTEAF
TRBJ1-1 - TRBV19 ASSIDAAINTEAF
TRBJ1-6 TRBD1 TRBV27 ASSFSTGFYNSPLH
TRBJ2-5 TRBD2 TRBV7-9 ASSLSLRLAYQETQY
TRBJ2-1 TRBD2 TRBV7-6 ASSFWTSPTYNEQF
TRBJ2-1 - TRBV28 ASSSPPTARTAYNEQF
TRBJ1-2 TRBD1 TRBV27 ASSSPGTGPYGYT
TRBJ2-1 TRBD2 TRBV7-8 ASSYSGEYYYEQF
TRBJ2-1 TRBD1 TRBV20-1 SATKPGQGTYNEQF
TRBJ2-3 - TRBV7-2 ASSLAREDTQY
TRBJ2-2 TRBD2 TRBV7-8 ASSSRGWGGVSGANTGELF
TRBJ1-5 TRBD1 TRBV15 ATSRDGQGGNQPQH
TRBJ2-5 - TRBV7-6 ASRDGVSSEGTQY
TRBJ1-2 - TRBV20-1 SAQGTTNYGYT
TRBJ2-5 TRBD1 TRBV7-8 ASWGTGDAGETQY
TRBJ2-2 TRBD1 TRBV6-1 ASSEGEGGWGGELF
TRBJ2-7 - TRBV2 ASRPGANYEQY
TRBJ2-1 - TRBV12-5 ASGWSAGRPDNEQF
TRBJ1-5 - TRBV27 ASSLVKHSNQPQH
TRBJ1-2 - TRBV5-6 ASSGLRIRGYT
TRBJ2-1 - TRBV5-6 ASSLSSEQF
TRBJ2-2 - TRBV7-6 ASSSETNTGELF
TRBJ2-3 - TRBV4-1 ASSQASGLRATDTQY
TRBJ2-1 TRBD2 TRBV7-9 ASTTLAGHNEQF
TRBJ2-6 TRBD1 TRBV27 ASNQGASGANVLT
TRBJ2-5 - TRBV19 ASAPRETQY
TRBJ2-7 - TRBV10-3 AISERGEQY
TRBJ1-1 TRBD1 TRBV4-3 ASSRGQAEAF
TRBJ1-5 - TRBV28 ATLRLTGLHQPQH
TRBJ2-1 TRBD2 TRBV6-1 ASSEEDEAGAYNEQF
TRBJ2-7 - TRBV18 ASSPYDRDTYYEQY
TRBJ1-1 - TRBV7-2 ASSLRAWTEAF
TRBJ2-1 TRBD1 TRBV28 VSSIGGTGLLGDEQF
TRBJ2-5 - TRBV5-4 ASSFRTRRETQY
TRBJ2-7 - TRBV10-3 AISDGGLYEQY
TRBJ2-5 - TRBV10-3 AIREGGDETQY
TRBJ2-7 TRBD2 TRBV7-2 ASSSRLAGDGNEQY
TRBJ2-7 - TRBV4-1 ASSKTRGATEQY
TRBJ2-5 - TRBV7-6 ASSLEARVWETQY
TRBJ2-5 - TRBV12-3/TRBV12-4 ASSLGGQVTQY
TRBJ1-6 - TRBV12-3/TRBV12-4 ASSYRGGYSPLH
TRBJ2-2 - TRBV10-2 ASSRGQSANTGELF